Each of the 21 T cell receptor beta chains below was sequenced from the same sample in a study of T cells in Graves' hyperthyroidism and ophthalmopathy. The CDR3 regions of TCR beta were amplified from RNA transcripts. During a first-round RT-PCR of the TCR CDR3, the HTBI primer set was used. TCRdb re-derived calls from the multiplex PCR reads in MiXCR, one entry per CDR3 protein. The table shows nearly 750,000 distinct CDR3 sequences, with 35% occurring only once. The sample comprised blood. These receptors came from a woman aged 40 to 49 with Graves' hyperthyroidism.

This clonotype has a handful of counts. Here the CDR3 reads CASIERPGPSYGYTF. Written as DNA, the CDR3 is TGTGCCAGCATCGAAAGACCGGGACCGAGCTATGGCTACACCTTC. The rearrangement links TRBV7-2 to TRBJ1-2; TRBD1 might be the D (5 bases). The V gene's germline CDR1 is SGHTA and CDR2 FQGNSA. V lost 7 bases to trimming and J lost 4 bases, with 19 bases between them. The CDR3 has 15 amino acids.

In the case of this clonotype: This may arise from a read error, as a much more abundant clone is one base away. The chain combines TRBV7-3 with TRBJ2-5; 10 bases are shared with TRBD2. The germline CDR1 and CDR2 sequences are SGHTA and FQGTGA. This CDR3 has 14 amino acids. The CDR3 nucleotides are TGCGCCAGCAGCCAATTAGCGGGAGGAGAGGCCCAGTACTTC. This translates into CASSQLAGGEAQYF. Drawing the rest from reference TRBV7-3 and TRBJ2-5, the complete variable domain is GAGVSQTPSNKVTEKGKYVELRCDPISGHTALYWYRQSLGQGPEFLIYFQGTGAADDSGLPNDRFFAVRPEGSVSTLKIQRTERGDSAVYLCASSQLAGGEAQYFGPGTRLLVL.

In this sample, this clonotype turned up a few times. The chain carries TRBV7-2 and TRBJ2-7; maybe TRBD1 (6 bases). Trimming removed 5 bases at V and 4 bases at J, with 15 bases between. Germline assignment: CDR1 SGHTA and CDR2 FQGNSA. This CDR3 spans 14 amino acids. In nucleotides, the CDR3 is TGTGCCAGCAGCCTAGATCGGACAGTTTACGAGCAGTACTTC. Protein: CASSLDRTVYEQYF.

V and J are TRBV6-5 and TRBJ1-1; unclear D gene. The length of the CDR3 is 12 residues. CDR1 is MNHEY, CDR2 SVGAGI, per germline. The ends were cut back, 4 bases at V and 10 bases at J, with 13 bases in the middle. The CDR3 sequence is CASSWSGEVAFF. As DNA, the CDR3 is TGTGCCAGCAGTTGGAGCGGGGAGGTAGCTTTCTTT.

In its sample, this clonotype was seen once. This chain uses TRBV4-1 with TRBJ1-5; tentative D call: TRBD1 (6 bases). The length of the CDR3 is 16 residues. CDR1 is MGHRA, CDR2 YSYEKL, per germline. V shed 4 bases and J shed 0 bases, with 13 bases lying between them. The CDR3 loop is CASSPPGHYSNQPQHF. The DNA for the CDR3 is TGCGCCAGCAGCCCCCCGGGACACTATAGCAATCAGCCCCAGCATTTT.

Comment on this clonotype: One end of the junction does not line up with germline, which may come from a read error. This chain links TRBV2 with TRBJ2-2; D is possibly TRBD1 or TRBD2 (7 bases each). This CDR3 comprises 14 residues. The germline V gene encodes CDR1 SNHLY and CDR2 FYNNEI. CDR3: CASGGQTYTGGLLF. The DNA for the CDR3 is TGTGCCAGCGGGGGACAGACATACACCGGGGGGCTGCTTTTT.

The chain carries TRBV7-2 and TRBJ2-2; 14 bases line up with TRBD2. V lost 5 bases and J lost 2; bases outside the gene matches: 4. In germline, CDR1 is SGHTA, CDR2 FQGNSA. The CDR3 has 17 residues. CDR3 region: CASSPGTSGGNTGELFF. DNA for the CDR3: TGTGCCAGCAGCCCGGGGACTAGCGGGGGAAACACCGGGGAGCTGTTTTTT.

As regards this clonotype: Possible read error: a much larger clone is one base away. The V call is TRBV20-1, the J call TRBJ2-5; TRBD2 matches 10 bases. V gave up 6 bases and J gave up 5 bases; unmatched junction bases: 9. Germline V gene data show CDR1 as DFQATT and CDR2 as SNEGSKA (reference sequence). The length of the CDR3 is 14 residues. Here the CDR3 reads CSAGASGRRETQYF. The CDR3 DNA reads TGCAGTGCGGGCGCTAGCGGGAGACGGGAGACCCAGTACTTC.

The chain has TRBV2 and TRBJ2-5; 12 positions agree with TRBD2. In germline, CDR1 is SNHLY, CDR2 FYNNEI. V dropped 7 bases and J dropped 5; count of bases not matched to a gene: 5. The length of the CDR3 is 14 residues. The CDR3 sequence: CASIGLAGHETQYF. The CDR3 DNA reads as TGTGCCAGCATTGGACTAGCGGGACACGAGACCCAGTACTTC.

This clonotype appeared many times. The chain carries TRBV10-3 and TRBJ1-2; perhaps TRBD1 as D (5 bases). Germline lookup yields CDR1 ENHRY and CDR2 SYGVKD. V dropped 0 bases and J dropped 3 bases, with 11 bases sitting between them. This CDR3 spans 15 amino acids. The CDR3 bases are TGTGCCATCAGTGAGTCCACCAGGGTGGACTATGGCTACACCTTC. It is translated as CAISESTRVDYGYTF.

Points on this clonotype: The junction and the germline gene differ at one end; a read error may be behind it. This chain joins TRBV5-1 and TRBJ2-7, with 10 bases lining up with TRBD1. The germline gives CDR1 SGHRS, CDR2 YFSETQ. The CDR3 is made up of 15 amino acids. CDR3 nucleotide sequence: TGCGCCAGCAGCCTAGGGGGGACAGGGGTCTACGGGCAGTACTTC. This gives the protein CASSLGGTGVYGQYF.

This clonotype has just a few counts. This rearrangement joins TRBV12-3 or TRBV12-4 to TRBJ2-7; D is perhaps TRBD1 (6 bases). This CDR3 is built from 14 residues. Deletions cut 3 bases from V and 2 bases from J, with 11 bases between. The CDR3: CASSFGTQPYEQYF. The CDR3 coding sequence is TGTGCCAGCAGTTTTGGGACACAACCCTACGAGCAGTACTTC.

The rearrangement uses TRBV7-2 and TRBJ1-5; TRBD1 might be the D (5 bases). Germline assignment: CDR1 SGHTA and CDR2 FQGNSA. The length of the CDR3 is 15 residues. V lost 4 bases and J lost 6, with 16 bases in between. CDR3 sequence reads: CASSSVIGAGQPQHF. The CDR3, as DNA: TGTGCCAGCAGCTCAGTAATCGGGGCTGGTCAGCCCCAGCATTTT. Based on the CDR3 plus reference TRBV7-2 and TRBJ1-5, the full variable domain is GAGVSQSPSNKVTEKGKDVELRCDPISGHTALYWYRQSLGQGLEFLIYFQGNSAPDKSGLPSDRFSAERTGGSVSTLTIQRTQQEDSAVYLCASSSVIGAGQPQHFGDGTRLSIL.

In DNA, the CDR3 is TGTGCCAGCAGCGGGCTCGTGGACCGAGAGAGCTCTGGGGCCAACGTCCTGACTTTC. It yields the protein CASSGLVDRESSGANVLTF. The V call is TRBV5-6, the J call TRBJ2-6; D not certain. The V gene's germline CDR1 is SGHDT and CDR2 YYEEEE. The CDR3 spans 19 residues. Between the trimmed V and J ends, which lost 4 bases and 0 bases, there was a span of 20 bases.

The rearrangement links TRBV4-3 to TRBJ2-7, with 8 bases that match TRBD1. Germline assignment: CDR1 LGHNA and CDR2 YSLEER. Trimming cost V 4 bases and J 4 bases; bases outside gene matches: 9. The CDR3 extends over 15 amino acids. The CDR3 loop reads CASSLTGTGRYEQYF. CDR3 nucleotides: TGCGCCAGCAGCCTTACCGGGACAGGACGTTACGAGCAGTACTTC.

This clonotype was counted ten times or more. The CDR3 loop is CASSQDSGYEQYF. The CDR3 region has the DNA TGCGCCAGCAGCCAAGATTCTGGCTACGAGCAGTACTTC. J is TRBJ2-7 and V is TRBV4-1; no clear D gene. Trimming took off 0 bases at V and 3 bases at J, with 6 bases between the two ends. The CDR3 has 13 residues. Germline V gene lookup returns CDR1 MGHRA and CDR2 YSYEKL.

This rearrangement joins TRBV7-2 to TRBJ2-2, with TRBD1 matching over 11 bases. Trimming cost V 4 bases and J 7 bases; bases outside gene matches: 8. The CDR3 is 16 residues long. The V gene's germline CDR1 is SGHTA and CDR2 FQGNSA. The CDR3 sequence is CASSSPDRGQVGELFF. The CDR3 coding sequence is TGTGCCAGCAGCTCCCCGGACAGGGGGCAAGTCGGGGAGCTGTTTTTT.

A remark on this clonotype: This may be a read error, as it is one base from a much larger clone. V gene TRBV20-1 combines with J gene TRBJ2-5; TRBD1 might be the D (6 bases). Germline values: CDR1 DFQATT, CDR2 SNEGSKA (reference sequence). This CDR3 comprises 15 residues. CDR3 residues: CSARVVRGVGEAQYF. The CDR3 DNA reads as TGCAGTGCTAGAGTCGTCAGGGGAGTGGGAGAGGCCCAGTACTTC.

The rearrangement uses TRBV7-3 and TRBJ2-2; tentative D call: TRBD2 (5 bases). From germline, CDR1 is SGHTA and CDR2 FQGTGA. The CDR3 consists of 17 residues. V shed 0 bases and J shed 2 bases, with 13 bases lying between them. CDR3 coding DNA: TGTGCCAGCAGCTTAACGAGGACTTTCCAAAACACCGGGGAGCTGTTTTTT. This translates into CASSLTRTFQNTGELFF.

A single count supports this clonotype. A read error may be the cause here, since a much bigger clone is one base away. The V gene is TRBV20-1, the J gene TRBJ1-1; D is unresolved. CDR3 length: 13 amino acids. The germline V and J ends were trimmed by 5 bases and 4 bases, with 14 bases remaining between them. Germline CDR1 reads DFQATT; CDR2 reads SNEGSKA (reference sequence). In nucleotides, the CDR3 is TGCAGTGCTCTGGGAGCATTGAGCACTGAAGCTTTCTTT. It codes for CSALGALSTEAFF.

The V call is TRBV11-2, the J call TRBJ2-3; no reliable D call. V lost 3 bases to trimming and J lost 2 bases, with 6 bases between them. Germline loops: CDR1 SGHAT, CDR2 FQNNGV. CDR3 length: 13 amino acids. As DNA, the CDR3 is TGTGCCAGCAGCTTCTCTACCACAGATACGCAGTATTTT. This gives the protein CASSFSTTDTQYF.